This T cell receptor beta chain appears in the sequencing data of a study of blood T cells in healthy people across ages. Whole-study findings and limits: There were more naive CD4+ cells and higher diversity in long-lived donors than in aged donors. Per-million-T-cell TCR beta diversity fell roughly linearly with age.

Trimming removed 5 bases from V and 8 bases from J; junction bases left unmatched: 11. This CDR3 has 15 amino acids. Germline V CDR1 and CDR2: SEHNR, FQNEAQ (reference sequence). Every sample had a minimum of 6 million PBMCs isolated. For the second PCR, which ran for about 6 to 11 cycles, a sample-barcoded 5' primer and a J-beta primer mix were used. Paired-end reads containing CDR3 totaled no fewer than 2.5 million for each sample. Using its own MiXCR run on the 5' RACE reads, TCRdb lists one record per CDR3 protein. The repertoire holds hundreds of thousands of distinct CDR3 sequences, with approximately 52% as singletons. As for this clonotype: Its matching antigen is unknown.

The J gene is TRBJ2-1, the V gene TRBV7-9; the match to TRBD2 covers 8 bases. The source of this sequence is an elderly woman in good health. The sample was blood. CDR3 protein: CASSPDTGGSDEQFF. CDR3 nucleotides: TGTGCCAGCAGCCCAGACACGGGAGGGAGCGATGAGCAGTTCTTC. The entire variable domain, with the rest obtained from reference TRBV7-9 and TRBJ2-1, is as follows: DTGVSQNPRHKITKRGQNVTFRCDPISEHNRLYWYRQTLGQGPEFLTYFQNEAQLEKSRLLSDRFSAERPKGSFSTLEIQRTEQGDSAMYLCASSPDTGGSDEQFFGPGTRLTVL.